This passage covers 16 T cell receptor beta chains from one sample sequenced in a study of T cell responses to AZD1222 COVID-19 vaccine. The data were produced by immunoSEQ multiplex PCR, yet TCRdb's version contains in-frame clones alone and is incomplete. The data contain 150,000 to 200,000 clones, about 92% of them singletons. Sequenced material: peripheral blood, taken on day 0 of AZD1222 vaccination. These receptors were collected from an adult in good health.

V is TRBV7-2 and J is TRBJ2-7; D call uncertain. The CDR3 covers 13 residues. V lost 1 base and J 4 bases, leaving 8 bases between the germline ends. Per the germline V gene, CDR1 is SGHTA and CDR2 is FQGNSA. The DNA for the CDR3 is TGTGCCAGCAGCTTAGTCGACCAATACGAGCAGTACTTC. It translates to CASSLVDQYEQYF.

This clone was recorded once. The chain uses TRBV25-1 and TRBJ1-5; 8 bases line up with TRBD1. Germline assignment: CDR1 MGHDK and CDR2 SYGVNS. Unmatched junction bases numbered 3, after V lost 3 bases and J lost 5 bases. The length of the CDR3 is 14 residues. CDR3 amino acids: CASSDQGADQPQHF. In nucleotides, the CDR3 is TGTGCCAGCAGTGATCAGGGGGCCGATCAGCCCCAGCATTTT.

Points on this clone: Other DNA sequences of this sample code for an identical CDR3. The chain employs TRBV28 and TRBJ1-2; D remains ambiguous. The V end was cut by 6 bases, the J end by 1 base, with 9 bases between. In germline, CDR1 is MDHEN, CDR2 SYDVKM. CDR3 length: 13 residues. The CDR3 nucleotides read TGTGCCAGCAGCCCCCGTTTTAACTATGGCTACACCTTC. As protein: CASSPRFNYGYTF.

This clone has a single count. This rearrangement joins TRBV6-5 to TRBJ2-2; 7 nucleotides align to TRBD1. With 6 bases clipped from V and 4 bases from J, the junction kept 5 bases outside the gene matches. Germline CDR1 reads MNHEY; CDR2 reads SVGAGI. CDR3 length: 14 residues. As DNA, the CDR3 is TGTGCCAGCAGGAAGGACAGGCCCACCGGGGAGCTGTTTTTT. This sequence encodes CASRKDRPTGELFF.

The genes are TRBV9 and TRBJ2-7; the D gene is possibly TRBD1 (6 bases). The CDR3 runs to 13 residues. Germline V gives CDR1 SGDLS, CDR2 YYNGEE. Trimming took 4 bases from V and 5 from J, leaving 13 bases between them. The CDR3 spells CASSRQEEDEQYF. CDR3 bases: TGTGCCAGCAGCCGACAGGAGGAGGACGAGCAGTACTTC.

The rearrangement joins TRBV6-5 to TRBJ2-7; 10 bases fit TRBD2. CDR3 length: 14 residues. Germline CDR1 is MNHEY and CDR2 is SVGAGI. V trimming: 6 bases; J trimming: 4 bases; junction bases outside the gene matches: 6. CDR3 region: CASSPLSGGYEQYF. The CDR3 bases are TGTGCCAGCAGCCCCCTTAGCGGGGGGTACGAGCAGTACTTC.

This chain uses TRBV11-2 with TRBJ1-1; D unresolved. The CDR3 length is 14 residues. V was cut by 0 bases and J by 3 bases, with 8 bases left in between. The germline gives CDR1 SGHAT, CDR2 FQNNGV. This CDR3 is CASSLDESDTEAFF. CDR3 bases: TGTGCCAGCAGCTTAGATGAGTCTGACACTGAAGCTTTCTTT.

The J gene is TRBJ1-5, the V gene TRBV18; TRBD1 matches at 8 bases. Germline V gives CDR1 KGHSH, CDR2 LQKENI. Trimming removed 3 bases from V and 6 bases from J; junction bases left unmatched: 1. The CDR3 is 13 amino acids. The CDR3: CASSPDRVQPQHF. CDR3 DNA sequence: TGTGCCAGCTCACCGGACAGGGTTCAGCCCCAGCATTTT.

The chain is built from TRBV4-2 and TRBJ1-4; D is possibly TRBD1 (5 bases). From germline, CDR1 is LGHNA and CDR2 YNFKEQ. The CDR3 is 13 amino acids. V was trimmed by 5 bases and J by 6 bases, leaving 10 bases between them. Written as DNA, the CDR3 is TGTGCCAGCAGCGAATTGGGGGATGAAAAACTGTTTTTT. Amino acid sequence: CASSELGDEKLFF.

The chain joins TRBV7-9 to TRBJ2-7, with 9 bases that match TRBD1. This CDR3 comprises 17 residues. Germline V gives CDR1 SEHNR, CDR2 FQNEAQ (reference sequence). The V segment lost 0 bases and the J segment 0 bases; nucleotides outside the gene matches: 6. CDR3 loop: CASSLAPDRGPSYEQYF. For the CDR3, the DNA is TGTGCCAGCAGCTTAGCCCCGGACAGGGGTCCCTCCTACGAGCAGTACTTC.

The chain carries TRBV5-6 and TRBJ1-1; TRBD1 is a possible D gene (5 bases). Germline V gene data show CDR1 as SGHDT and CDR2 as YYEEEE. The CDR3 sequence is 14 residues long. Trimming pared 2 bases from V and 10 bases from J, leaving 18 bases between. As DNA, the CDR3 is TGTGCCAGCAGCTTTGGGGTTCGGGACCAGCGAGCTTTCTTT. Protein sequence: CASSFGVRDQRAFF.

The CDR3 is CASSLRQMNTEAFF. The CDR3 nucleotides are TGTGCCAGCAGCTTAAGACAGATGAACACTGAAGCTTTCTTT. The chain joins TRBV7-9 to TRBJ1-1, with D possibly matching TRBD1 (5 bases). The CDR3 contains 14 residues. Germline values: CDR1 SEHNR, CDR2 FQNEAQ (reference sequence). V lost 2 bases to trimming and J lost 0 bases, with 7 bases between them.

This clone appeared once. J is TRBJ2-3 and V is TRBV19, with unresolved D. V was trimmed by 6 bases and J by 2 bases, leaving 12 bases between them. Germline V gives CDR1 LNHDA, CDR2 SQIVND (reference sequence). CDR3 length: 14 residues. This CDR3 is CASRPAWDTDTQYF. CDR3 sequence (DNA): TGTGCCAGTAGGCCGGCGTGGGACACAGATACGCAGTATTTT.

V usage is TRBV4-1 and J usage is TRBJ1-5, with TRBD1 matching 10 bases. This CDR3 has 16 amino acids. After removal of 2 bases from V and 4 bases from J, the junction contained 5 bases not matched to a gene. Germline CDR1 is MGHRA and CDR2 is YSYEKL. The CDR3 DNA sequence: TGCGCCAGCAGCCAATTTTGGACAGGGGGGAATCAGCCCCAGCATTTT. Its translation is CASSQFWTGGNQPQHF.

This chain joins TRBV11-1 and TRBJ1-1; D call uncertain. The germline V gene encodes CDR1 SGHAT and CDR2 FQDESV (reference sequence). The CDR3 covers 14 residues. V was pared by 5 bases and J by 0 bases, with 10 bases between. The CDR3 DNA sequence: TGTGCCAGCAGCCCCGGCAGGATGAACACTGAAGCTTTCTTT. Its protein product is CASSPGRMNTEAFF.

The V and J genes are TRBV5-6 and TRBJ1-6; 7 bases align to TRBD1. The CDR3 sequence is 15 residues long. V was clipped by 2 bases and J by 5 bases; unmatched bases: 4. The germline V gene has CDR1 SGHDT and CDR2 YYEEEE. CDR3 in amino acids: CASSFVDRDNSPLHF. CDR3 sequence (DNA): TGTGCCAGCAGCTTTGTTGACAGGGATAATTCACCCCTCCACTTT. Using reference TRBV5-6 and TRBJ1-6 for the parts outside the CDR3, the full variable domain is DAGVTQSPTHLIKTRGQQVTLRCSPKSGHDTVSWYQQALGQGPQFIFQYYEEEERQRGNFPDRFSGHQFPNYSSELNVNALLLGDSALYLCASSFVDRDNSPLHFGNGTRLTVT.